This T cell receptor (beta chain) was sequenced in a study of T cell changes during pregnancy in multiple sclerosis. Here immunoSEQ multiplex PCR was the method, and the copy in TCRdb shows in-frame clones only, minus some. This sample has tens of thousands of clones, with 75% to 90% found just once. With 5 bases removed from V and 4 bases from J, the gap between germline ends came to 15 bases. In germline, CDR1 is SGHRS, CDR2 YFSETQ. The CDR3 is 14 amino acids. The rearrangement links TRBV5-1 to TRBJ1-1, with no clear D. The sequencing here drew on CD4+ T cells from peripheral blood mononuclear cells, taken in the first trimester of pregnancy. This TCR was recovered from a female donor with multiple sclerosis, enrolled in a pregnancy study. CDR3 in DNA: TGCGCCAGCAGATCGGTTGCAGGTGGCACTGAAGCTTTCTTT. This gives the protein CASRSVAGGTEAFF.